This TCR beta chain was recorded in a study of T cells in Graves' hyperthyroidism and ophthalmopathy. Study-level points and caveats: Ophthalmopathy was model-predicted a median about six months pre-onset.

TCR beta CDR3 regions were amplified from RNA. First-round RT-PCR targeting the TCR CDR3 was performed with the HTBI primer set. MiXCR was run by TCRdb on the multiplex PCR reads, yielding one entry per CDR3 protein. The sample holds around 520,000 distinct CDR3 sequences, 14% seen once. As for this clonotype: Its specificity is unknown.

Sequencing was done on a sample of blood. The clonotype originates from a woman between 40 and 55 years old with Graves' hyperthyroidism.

CDR3 sequence (DNA): TGTGCCTGGAGTGTACCCTGGGGCGGAGAGCAGTACTTC. The encoded protein is CAWSVPWGGEQYF. The chain employs TRBV30 and TRBJ2-7; D might be TRBD1 (5 bases). The CDR3 loop spans 13 amino acids. Trimming shortened V by 0 bases and J by 7 bases, and 13 bases separated the two germline ends. CDR1 GTSNPN and CDR2 SVGIG come from the germline V gene (reference sequence).